Listed below are T cell receptor beta chains from one sample, sequenced in a study of cytomegalovirus exposure and HLA in healthy donors. The data were produced by immunoSEQ multiplex PCR, yet TCRdb's version contains in-frame clones alone and is incomplete. This table holds some 140,000 clones, 73% found once. The specimen sequenced was PBMCs. These receptors were collected from a woman between 40 and 50 years old in good health and CMV-seronegative. Each CDR3 is given with its conserved first and last residue. Fields, in order: clone size, D gene, CDR3 length, V gene, J gene, CDR3 protein, CDR3 DNA. The D gene is left open where the match is weak. Clone size is not always given. Where it is, it says once, few, many or a class for expanded clones.

abundance: few; d_gene: TRBD1; len: 15; v_gene: TRBV6-1; j_gene: TRBJ2-7; CDR3aa: CASSEGDRIAYEQYF; CDR3nt: TGTGCCAGCAGTGAAGGGGACAGGATAGCCTACGAGCAGTACTTC
abundance: -; d_gene: -; len: 19; v_gene: TRBV7-3; j_gene: TRBJ1-4; CDR3aa: CASSLTLIGGGSANEKLFF; CDR3nt: TGTGCCAGCAGCTTAACGTTAATTGGAGGAGGGTCGGCTAATGAAAAACTGTTTTTT
abundance: -; d_gene: TRBD2; len: 16; v_gene: TRBV11-3; j_gene: TRBJ2-2; CDR3aa: CASSNSGGAITGELFF; CDR3nt: TGTGCCAGCAGCAATAGCGGGGGGGCTATCACCGGGGAGCTGTTTTTT
abundance: -; d_gene: -; len: 16; v_gene: TRBV4-1; j_gene: TRBJ1-2; CDR3aa: CASRRQPGDSDYGYTF; CDR3nt: TGCGCCAGCAGGCGTCAGCCAGGGGATTCAGACTATGGCTACACCTTC
abundance: few; d_gene: TRBD1; len: 14; v_gene: TRBV7-9; j_gene: TRBJ1-4; CDR3aa: CASRQGTDNEKLFF; CDR3nt: TGTGCCAGCAGACAGGGGACAGATAATGAAAAACTGTTTTTT
abundance: -; d_gene: TRBD1; len: 13; v_gene: TRBV28; j_gene: TRBJ2-7; CDR3aa: CASTWTGGGEQYF; CDR3nt: TGTGCCAGCACTTGGACAGGGGGCGGCGAGCAGTACTTC
abundance: -; d_gene: -; len: 13; v_gene: TRBV5-5; j_gene: TRBJ2-5; CDR3aa: CASSLQGSETQYF; CDR3nt: TGTGCCAGCAGCTTACAGGGTAGTGAGACCCAGTACTTC
abundance: -; d_gene: -; len: 13; v_gene: TRBV6-5; j_gene: TRBJ1-2; CDR3aa: CASSAGLGYGYTF; CDR3nt: TGTGCCAGCAGTGCGGGACTTGGGTATGGCTACACCTTC
abundance: -; d_gene: -; len: 14; v_gene: TRBV6-6; j_gene: TRBJ1-1; CDR3aa: CASSYLGPNTEAFF; CDR3nt: TGTGCCAGCAGTTACTTGGGGCCGAACACTGAAGCTTTCTTT
abundance: -; d_gene: -; len: 13; v_gene: TRBV28; j_gene: TRBJ1-3; CDR3aa: CASSPGGGNTIYF; CDR3nt: TGTGCCAGCAGTCCGGGTGGCGGAAACACCATATATTTT
abundance: -; d_gene: TRBD1; len: 13; v_gene: TRBV4-1; j_gene: TRBJ2-7; CDR3aa: CASSFGQGYEQYF; CDR3nt: TGCGCCAGCAGCTTCGGACAGGGCTACGAGCAGTACTTC
abundance: few; d_gene: TRBD1; len: 16; v_gene: TRBV5-5; j_gene: TRBJ2-1; CDR3aa: CASSLGPMTGANEQFF; CDR3nt: TGTGCCAGCAGCTTGGGGCCGATGACAGGGGCCAATGAGCAGTTCTTC
abundance: -; d_gene: -; len: 16; v_gene: TRBV5-5; j_gene: TRBJ1-4; CDR3aa: CASSPGQGSTNEKLFF; CDR3nt: TGTGCCAGCAGCCCTGGGCAGGGATCAACTAATGAAAAACTGTTTTTT
abundance: -; d_gene: TRBD1; len: 14; v_gene: TRBV29-1; j_gene: TRBJ1-3; CDR3aa: CSVEKTGSGNTIYF; CDR3nt: TGCAGCGTTGAGAAGACAGGGTCTGGAAACACCATATATTTT
abundance: few; d_gene: -; len: 14; v_gene: TRBV6-6; j_gene: TRBJ1-2; CDR3aa: CASNGQSFDYGYTF; CDR3nt: TGTGCCAGTAATGGACAGAGCTTTGACTATGGCTACACCTTC
abundance: -; d_gene: -; len: 16; v_gene: TRBV19; j_gene: TRBJ2-3; CDR3aa: CASKMNGGYDGDTQYF; CDR3nt: TGTGCCAGTAAAATGAACGGCGGGTACGATGGAGATACGCAGTATTTT
abundance: few; d_gene: TRBD1; len: 14; v_gene: TRBV6-5; j_gene: TRBJ2-3; CDR3aa: CASSPGQATPSRYF; CDR3nt: TGTGCCAGCAGTCCGGGACAGGCAACCCCCAGCAGGTATTTT
abundance: few; d_gene: -; len: 14; v_gene: TRBV5-1; j_gene: TRBJ1-2; CDR3aa: CASSLVGENYGYTF; CDR3nt: TGCGCCAGCAGCTTGGTCGGGGAGAACTATGGCTACACCTTC
abundance: once; d_gene: TRBD1; len: 14; v_gene: TRBV13; j_gene: TRBJ2-5; CDR3aa: CASSPRQGLETQYF; CDR3nt: TGTGCCAGCAGCCCCCGACAGGGGCTAGAGACCCAGTACTTC
abundance: -; d_gene: -; len: 14; v_gene: TRBV10-2; j_gene: TRBJ1-6; CDR3aa: CASNDDGENSPLHF; CDR3nt: TGCGCCAGCAATGATGACGGGGAGAATTCACCCCTCCACTTT
abundance: -; d_gene: -; len: 15; v_gene: TRBV9; j_gene: TRBJ1-2; CDR3aa: CASSVLPGGDGGYTF; CDR3nt: TGTGCCAGCAGCGTTCTCCCGGGGGGGGATGGGGGCTACACCTTC
abundance: -; d_gene: -; len: 18; v_gene: TRBV5-8; j_gene: TRBJ1-4; CDR3aa: CASSLGQGSGVTNEKLFF; CDR3nt: TGTGCCAGCAGCTTGGGCCAGGGTTCAGGCGTGACTAATGAAAAACTGTTTTTT
abundance: -; d_gene: -; len: 13; v_gene: TRBV9; j_gene: TRBJ2-5; CDR3aa: CASSVDSRETQYF; CDR3nt: TGTGCCAGCAGCGTAGATAGCCGGGAGACCCAGTACTTC
abundance: -; d_gene: TRBD1; len: 18; v_gene: TRBV4-3; j_gene: TRBJ1-3; CDR3aa: CASSQRPGQGIGGNTIYF; CDR3nt: TGCGCCAGCAGCCAACGTCCGGGACAGGGCATTGGAGGAAACACCATATATTTT
abundance: few; d_gene: -; len: 16; v_gene: TRBV4-3; j_gene: TRBJ1-2; CDR3aa: CASSQETQRTNYGYTF; CDR3nt: TGCGCCAGCAGCCAAGAAACCCAGCGTACCAACTATGGCTACACCTTC
abundance: -; d_gene: TRBD1; len: 15; v_gene: TRBV4-2; j_gene: TRBJ1-4; CDR3aa: CASSSSRQGWEKLFF; CDR3nt: TGTGCCAGCAGCTCCAGCCGACAGGGTTGGGAAAAACTGTTTTTT
abundance: -; d_gene: TRBD1; len: 15; v_gene: TRBV4-2; j_gene: TRBJ1-2; CDR3aa: CASSQDLDREYGYTF; CDR3nt: TGTGCCAGCAGCCAAGATTTGGACAGGGAGTATGGCTACACCTTC
abundance: once; d_gene: -; len: 16; v_gene: TRBV9; j_gene: TRBJ2-3; CDR3aa: CASSVDREGFLDTQYF; CDR3nt: TGTGCCAGCAGCGTAGACAGGGAGGGTTTTTTAGATACGCAGTATTTT
abundance: -; d_gene: TRBD1; len: 15; v_gene: TRBV13; j_gene: TRBJ1-2; CDR3aa: CASSLDRAYNYGYTF; CDR3nt: TGTGCCAGCAGTCTGGACAGGGCCTATAACTATGGCTACACCTTC
abundance: few; d_gene: -; len: 14; v_gene: TRBV10-3; j_gene: TRBJ1-1; CDR3aa: CAISVEAMNTEAFF; CDR3nt: TGTGCCATCAGTGTCGAGGCCATGAACACTGAAGCTTTCTTT
abundance: -; d_gene: -; len: 15; v_gene: TRBV7-8; j_gene: TRBJ1-3; CDR3aa: CASSTQTGSGNTIYF; CDR3nt: TGTGCCAGCAGCACTCAGACAGGCTCTGGAAACACCATATATTTT
abundance: -; d_gene: TRBD2; len: 17; v_gene: TRBV9; j_gene: TRBJ2-2; CDR3aa: CASSPSTGTRSTGELFF; CDR3nt: TGTGCCAGCAGTCCCAGTACCGGGACTAGGTCCACCGGGGAGCTGTTTTTT
abundance: -; d_gene: TRBD2; len: 16; v_gene: TRBV5-4; j_gene: TRBJ2-7; CDR3aa: CASSPGGARSSYEQYF; CDR3nt: TGTGCCAGCAGTCCCGGGGGGGCCCGCTCCTCCTACGAGCAGTACTTC
abundance: -; d_gene: TRBD1; len: 18; v_gene: TRBV5-5; j_gene: TRBJ1-3; CDR3aa: CASSLRFYRGDSGNTIYF; CDR3nt: TGTGCCAGCAGCTTGAGGTTTTACAGGGGGGACTCTGGAAACACCATATATTTT
abundance: -; d_gene: -; len: 16; v_gene: TRBV25-1; j_gene: TRBJ1-1; CDR3aa: CASSEYFGQLPTEAFF; CDR3nt: TGTGCCAGCAGTGAATATTTTGGACAGCTTCCCACTGAAGCTTTCTTT
abundance: -; d_gene: TRBD1; len: 14; v_gene: TRBV28; j_gene: TRBJ1-2; CDR3aa: CASSLVDRAGGYTF; CDR3nt: TGTGCCAGCAGTTTGGTCGACAGGGCCGGAGGCTACACCTTC
abundance: -; d_gene: TRBD2; len: 16; v_gene: TRBV9; j_gene: TRBJ2-3; CDR3aa: CASSPRLAEFTDTQYF; CDR3nt: TGTGCCAGCAGCCCGAGACTAGCGGAGTTCACAGATACGCAGTATTTT
abundance: -; d_gene: TRBD1; len: 13; v_gene: TRBV6-1; j_gene: TRBJ1-2; CDR3aa: CASGAGTGNGYTF; CDR3nt: TGTGCCAGCGGGGCGGGGACAGGGAATGGCTACACCTTC
abundance: -; d_gene: TRBD1; len: 14; v_gene: TRBV2; j_gene: TRBJ2-1; CDR3aa: CASSPGQGLNEQFF; CDR3nt: TGTGCCAGCTCCCCGGGACAGGGTTTAAATGAGCAGTTCTTC
abundance: -; d_gene: -; len: 15; v_gene: TRBV4-3; j_gene: TRBJ2-1; CDR3aa: CASSQVWQGGNEQFF; CDR3nt: TGCGCCAGCAGCCAAGTTTGGCAGGGAGGCAATGAGCAGTTCTTC
abundance: -; d_gene: TRBD1; len: 14; v_gene: TRBV27; j_gene: TRBJ1-5; CDR3aa: CASSPGTVGQPQHF; CDR3nt: TGTGCCAGCAGTCCCGGGACAGTTGGACAGCCCCAGCATTTT
abundance: once; d_gene: -; len: 16; v_gene: TRBV19; j_gene: TRBJ1-5; CDR3aa: CATRARLDGMNQPQHF; CDR3nt: TGTGCCACTCGAGCCAGGCTTGATGGAATGAATCAGCCCCAGCATTTT
abundance: -; d_gene: -; len: 15; v_gene: TRBV10-1; j_gene: TRBJ2-6; CDR3aa: CASSQQASGANVLTF; CDR3nt: TGCGCCAGCAGTCAGCAGGCCTCTGGGGCCAACGTCCTGACTTTC
abundance: -; d_gene: TRBD2; len: 16; v_gene: TRBV4-2; j_gene: TRBJ2-2; CDR3aa: CASSPGLAANTGELFF; CDR3nt: TGTGCCAGCAGCCCAGGACTAGCGGCGAACACCGGGGAGCTGTTTTTT
abundance: -; d_gene: TRBD1; len: 14; v_gene: TRBV6-5; j_gene: TRBJ1-3; CDR3aa: CASSRTGSGNTIYF; CDR3nt: TGTGCCAGCAGCCGGACAGGCTCTGGAAACACCATATATTTT